This T cell receptor beta chain was recorded in a study of CD8+ T cells in alopecia areata. Regarding treatment: oral pan-JAK inhibitor, 5-10 mg twice daily. The V and J ends lost 4 bases and 4 bases, in that order; junction bases with no gene match: 8. Germline values: CDR1 SGHDN, CDR2 FVKESK. The CDR3 length is 16 residues. Extraction of RNA preceded its reverse transcription into cDNA, which served as the sequencing template. Sequencing used immunoSEQ multiplex PCR; TCRdb keeps in-frame clones, though not all of them. The sample comprises about 210,000 clones, 64% of which are singletons, and more than 3.5% rests with the top ten.

This material consisted of CD4+ T cells sorted from blood, taken at week 4, from a patient treated with tofacitinib. The chain carries TRBV14 and TRBJ2-1, with 9 bases aligning to TRBD2. The TCR sequence derives from a human donor with alopecia areata. DNA for the CDR3: TGTGCCAGCAGCCGTCGCTCTAGCGGGGCGTACAATGAGCAGTTCTTC. This translates into CASSRRSSGAYNEQFF.